In its sample, the clone carrying this T cell receptor (delta chain) is medium-sized (0.01 to 0.1%). With CATT, TCRdb re-called clones from the reads. The sample has 8,600 or so delta-chain clones; about 3.2% are singletons. This specimen comes from a study of gamma-delta chains in newborns, infants, children. Across the whole study: Innate gammadelta T cells reportedly expand polyclonally right after birth, driven by microbial exposure, per the title.

Sequenced input: blood. This TCR came from a child who was a newborn, infant or young child, either healthy, febrile or measles-vaccinated (not recorded which).

The CDR3 DNA sequence: TGTGCCTGTGACTACTGGGGGATGGATAGCTCCTGGGACACCCGACAGATGTTTTTC. Protein product: CACDYWGMDSSWDTRQMFF. The rearrangement links TRDV2 to TRDJ3; 10 nucleotides line up with TRDD3. The CDR3 consists of 19 residues. CDR1 GEAIGNYY and CDR2 EKD come from the germline V gene. The trim removed 3 bases at V and 0 bases at J, leaving 7 bases unmatched.